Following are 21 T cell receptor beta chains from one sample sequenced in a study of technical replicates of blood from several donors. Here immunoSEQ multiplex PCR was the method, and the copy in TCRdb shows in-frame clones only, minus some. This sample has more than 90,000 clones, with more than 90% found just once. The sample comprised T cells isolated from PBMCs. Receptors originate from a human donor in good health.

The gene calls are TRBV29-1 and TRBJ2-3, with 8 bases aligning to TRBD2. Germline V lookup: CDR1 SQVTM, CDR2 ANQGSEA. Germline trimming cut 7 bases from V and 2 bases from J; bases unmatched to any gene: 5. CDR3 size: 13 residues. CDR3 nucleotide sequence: TGCAGCGCCGTAGCGGGACACACAGATACGCAGTATTTT. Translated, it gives CSAVAGHTDTQYF.

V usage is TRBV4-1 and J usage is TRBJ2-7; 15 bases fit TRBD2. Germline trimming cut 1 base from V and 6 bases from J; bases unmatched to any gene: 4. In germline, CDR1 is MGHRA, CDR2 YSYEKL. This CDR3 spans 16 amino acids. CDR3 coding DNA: TGCGCCAGCAGCCAAGCCCTGGGACTAGCGGGAGGCGAGCAGTACTTC. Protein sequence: CASSQALGLAGGEQYF.

The CDR3, as DNA: TGTGCCAGTAGCCCCCGCCGGGAGCTAAACACAGATACGCAGTATTTT. This encodes CASSPRRELNTDTQYF. The rearrangement uses TRBV19 and TRBJ2-3; a possible D gene is TRBD2 (6 bases). Germline V gene sequence: CDR1 LNHDA, CDR2 SQIVND (reference sequence). V lost 6 bases, J lost 2 bases, and 18 bases lay in between. This CDR3 has 16 amino acids.

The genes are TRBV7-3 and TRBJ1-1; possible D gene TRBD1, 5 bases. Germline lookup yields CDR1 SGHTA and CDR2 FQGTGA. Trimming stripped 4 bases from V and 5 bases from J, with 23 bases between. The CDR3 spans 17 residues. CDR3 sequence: CASSSNRGTPVRTEAFF. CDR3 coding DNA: TGTGCCAGCAGCTCAAACCGGGGGACTCCCGTCAGGACTGAAGCTTTCTTT. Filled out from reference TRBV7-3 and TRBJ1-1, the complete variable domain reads GAGVSQTPSNKVTEKGKYVELRCDPISGHTALYWYRQSLGQGPEFLIYFQGTGAADDSGLPNDRFFAVRPEGSVSTLKIQRTERGDSAVYLCASSSNRGTPVRTEAFFGQGTRLTVV.

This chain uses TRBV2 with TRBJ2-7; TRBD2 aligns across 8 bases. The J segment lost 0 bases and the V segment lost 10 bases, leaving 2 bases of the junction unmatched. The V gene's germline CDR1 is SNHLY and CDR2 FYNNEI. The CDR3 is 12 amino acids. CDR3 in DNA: TGTGCCACCGGGGGGGGCTCCTACGAGCAGTACTTC. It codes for CATGGGSYEQYF.

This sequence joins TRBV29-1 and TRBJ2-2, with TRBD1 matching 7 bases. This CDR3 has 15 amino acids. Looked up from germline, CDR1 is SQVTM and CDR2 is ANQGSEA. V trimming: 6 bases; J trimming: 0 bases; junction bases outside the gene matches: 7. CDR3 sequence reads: CSVAPGQSNTGELFF. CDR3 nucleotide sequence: TGCAGCGTGGCCCCGGGACAGTCGAACACCGGGGAGCTGTTTTTT.

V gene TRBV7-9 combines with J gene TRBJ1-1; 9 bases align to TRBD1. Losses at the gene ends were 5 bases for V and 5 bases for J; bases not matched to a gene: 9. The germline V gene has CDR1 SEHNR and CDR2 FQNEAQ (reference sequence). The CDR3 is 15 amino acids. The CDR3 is CASSVTGGLETEAFF. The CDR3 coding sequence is TGTGCCAGCAGCGTTACAGGGGGCCTGGAGACTGAAGCTTTCTTT.

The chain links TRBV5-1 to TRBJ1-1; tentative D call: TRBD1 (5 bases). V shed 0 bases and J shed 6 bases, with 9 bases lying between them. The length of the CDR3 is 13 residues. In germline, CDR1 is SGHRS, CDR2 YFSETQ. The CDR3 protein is CASSLAQDPEAFF. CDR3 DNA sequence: TGCGCCAGCAGCTTGGCACAGGACCCTGAAGCTTTCTTT.

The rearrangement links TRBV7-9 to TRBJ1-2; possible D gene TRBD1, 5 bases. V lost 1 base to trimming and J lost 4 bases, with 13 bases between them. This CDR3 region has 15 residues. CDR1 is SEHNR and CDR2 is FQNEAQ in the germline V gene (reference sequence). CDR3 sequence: CASSLGGDSPYGYTF. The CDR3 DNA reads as TGTGCCAGCAGCTTAGGGGGCGACAGCCCCTATGGCTACACCTTC.

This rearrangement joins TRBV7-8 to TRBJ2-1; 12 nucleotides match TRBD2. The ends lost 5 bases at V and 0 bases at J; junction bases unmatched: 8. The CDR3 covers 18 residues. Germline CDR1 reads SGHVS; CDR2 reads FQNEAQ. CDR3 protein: CASSHYGLAGSSYNEQFF. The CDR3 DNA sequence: TGTGCCAGCAGCCATTACGGACTAGCGGGGAGCTCCTACAATGAGCAGTTCTTC.

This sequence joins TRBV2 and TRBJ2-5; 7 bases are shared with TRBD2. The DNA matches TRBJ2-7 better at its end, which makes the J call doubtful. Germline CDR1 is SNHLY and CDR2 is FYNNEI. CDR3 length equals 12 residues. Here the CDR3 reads CASRGLPFEQYF. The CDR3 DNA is TGTGCCAGCAGGGGACTACCTTTCGAGCAGTACTTC.

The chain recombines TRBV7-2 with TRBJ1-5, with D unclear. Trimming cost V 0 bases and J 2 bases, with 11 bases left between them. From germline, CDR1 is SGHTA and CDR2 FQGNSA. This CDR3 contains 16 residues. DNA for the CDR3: TGTGCCAGCAGCTTAGCGTCAGAGGCTGGCAATCAGCCCCAGCATTTT. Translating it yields CASSLASEAGNQPQHF.

The CDR3 is CAISDREGDIQYF. In nucleotides, the CDR3 is TGTGCCATCAGTGACAGGGAGGGCGACATTCAGTACTTC. The chain couples TRBV10-3 to TRBJ2-4, with 7 bases lining up with TRBD2. V lost 3 bases to trimming and J lost 8 bases; unmatched junction nucleotides: 4. The CDR3 is 13 residues long. Per the germline V gene, CDR1 is ENHRY and CDR2 is SYGVKD.

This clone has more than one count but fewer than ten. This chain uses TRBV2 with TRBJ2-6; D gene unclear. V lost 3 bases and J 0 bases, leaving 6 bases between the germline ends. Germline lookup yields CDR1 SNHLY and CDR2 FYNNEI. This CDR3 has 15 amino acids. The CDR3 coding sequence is TGTGCCAGCAGTGACCGAGCCTCTGGGGCCAACGTCCTGACTTTC. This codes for CASSDRASGANVLTF. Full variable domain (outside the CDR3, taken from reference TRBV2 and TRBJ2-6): EPEVTQTPSHQVTQMGQEVILRCVPISNHLYFYWYRQILGQKVEFLVSFYNNEISEKSEIFDDQFSVERPDGSNFTLKIRSTKLEDSAMYFCASSDRASGANVLTFGAGSRLTVL.

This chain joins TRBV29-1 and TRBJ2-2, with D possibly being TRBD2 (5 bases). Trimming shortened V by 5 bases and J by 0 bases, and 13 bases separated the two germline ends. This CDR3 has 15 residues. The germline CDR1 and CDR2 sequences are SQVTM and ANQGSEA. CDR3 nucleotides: TGCAGCGTTTACTTCGCGGGCGCGAACACCGGGGAGCTGTTTTTT. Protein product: CSVYFAGANTGELFF.

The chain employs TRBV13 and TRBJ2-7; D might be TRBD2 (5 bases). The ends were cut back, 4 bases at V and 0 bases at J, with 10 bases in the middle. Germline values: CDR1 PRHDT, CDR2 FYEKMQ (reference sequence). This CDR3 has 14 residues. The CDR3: CASSSGVRSYEQYF. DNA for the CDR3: TGTGCCAGCAGCTCCGGGGTCCGCTCCTACGAGCAGTACTTC.

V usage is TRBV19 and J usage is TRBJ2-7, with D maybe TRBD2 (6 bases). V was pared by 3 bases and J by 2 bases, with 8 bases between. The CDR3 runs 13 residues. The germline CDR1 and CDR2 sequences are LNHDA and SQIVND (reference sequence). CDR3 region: CASSMTGAYEQYF. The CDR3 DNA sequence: TGTGCCAGTAGTATGACGGGAGCCTACGAGCAGTACTTC.

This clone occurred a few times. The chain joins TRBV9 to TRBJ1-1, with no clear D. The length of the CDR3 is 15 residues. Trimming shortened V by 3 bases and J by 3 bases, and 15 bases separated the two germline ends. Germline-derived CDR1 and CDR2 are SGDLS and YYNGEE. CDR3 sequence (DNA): TGTGCCAGCAGCGCCCTCAGTGTGCGGGACACTGAAGCTTTCTTT. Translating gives CASSALSVRDTEAFF.

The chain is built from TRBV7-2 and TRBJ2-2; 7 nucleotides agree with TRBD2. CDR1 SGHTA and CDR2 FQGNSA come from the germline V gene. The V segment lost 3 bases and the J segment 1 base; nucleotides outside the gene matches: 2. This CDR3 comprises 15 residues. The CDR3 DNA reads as TGTGCCAGCAGCTTCCAGCGGGGGAACACCGGGGAGCTGTTTTTT. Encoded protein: CASSFQRGNTGELFF.

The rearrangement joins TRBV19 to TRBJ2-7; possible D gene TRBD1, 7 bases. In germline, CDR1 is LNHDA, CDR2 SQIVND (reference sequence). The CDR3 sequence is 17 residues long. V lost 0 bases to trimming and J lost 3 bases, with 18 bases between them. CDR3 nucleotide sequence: TGTGCCAGTAGTATAGATTGGGGAACAGGGGAGGTCTACGAGCAGTACTTC. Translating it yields CASSIDWGTGEVYEQYF.

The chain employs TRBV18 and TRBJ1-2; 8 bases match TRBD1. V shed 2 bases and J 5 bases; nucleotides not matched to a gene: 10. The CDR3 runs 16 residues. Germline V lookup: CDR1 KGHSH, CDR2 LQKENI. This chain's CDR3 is CASSPTAYQGAYGYTF. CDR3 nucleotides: TGTGCCAGCTCACCAACTGCGTATCAGGGGGCTTATGGCTACACCTTC. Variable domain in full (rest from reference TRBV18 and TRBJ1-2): NAGVMQNPRHLVRRRGQEARLRCSPMKGHSHVYWYRQLPEEGLKFMVYLQKENIIDESGMPKERFSAEFPKEGPSILRIQQVVRGDSAAYFCASSPTAYQGAYGYTFGSGTRLTVV.